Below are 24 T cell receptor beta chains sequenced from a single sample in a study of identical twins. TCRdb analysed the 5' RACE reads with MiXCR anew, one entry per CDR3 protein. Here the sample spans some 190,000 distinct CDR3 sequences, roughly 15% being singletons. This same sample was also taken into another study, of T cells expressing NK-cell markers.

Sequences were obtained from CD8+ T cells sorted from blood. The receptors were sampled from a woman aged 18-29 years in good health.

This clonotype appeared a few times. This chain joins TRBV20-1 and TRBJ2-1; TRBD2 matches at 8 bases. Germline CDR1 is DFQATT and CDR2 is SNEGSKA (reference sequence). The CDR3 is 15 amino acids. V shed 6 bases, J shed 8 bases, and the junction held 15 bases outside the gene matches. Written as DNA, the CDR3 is TGCAGTGCCAACCCCCTCCCGGGAGGGATCGATGAGCAGTTCTTC. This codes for CSANPLPGGIDEQFF.

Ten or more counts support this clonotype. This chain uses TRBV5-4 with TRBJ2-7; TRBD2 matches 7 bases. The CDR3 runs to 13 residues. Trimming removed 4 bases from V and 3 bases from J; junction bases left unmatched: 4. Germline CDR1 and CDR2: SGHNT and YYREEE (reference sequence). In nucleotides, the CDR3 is TGTGCCAGCAGCCCTAGCGGCTACTACGAGCAGTACTTC. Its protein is CASSPSGYYEQYF. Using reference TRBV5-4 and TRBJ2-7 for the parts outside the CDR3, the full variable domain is ETGVTQSPTHLIKTRGQQVTLRCSSQSGHNTVSWYQQALGQGPQFIFQYYREEENGRGNFPPRFSGLQFPNYSSELNVNALELDDSALYLCASSPSGYYEQYFGPGTRLTVT.

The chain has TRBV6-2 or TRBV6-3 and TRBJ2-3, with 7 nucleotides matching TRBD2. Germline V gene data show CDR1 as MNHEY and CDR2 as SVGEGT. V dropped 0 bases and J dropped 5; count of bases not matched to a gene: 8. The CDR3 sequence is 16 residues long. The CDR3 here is CASSYSDREEIDTQYF. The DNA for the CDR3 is TGTGCCAGCAGTTACTCGGATCGGGAGGAGATAGATACGCAGTATTTT.

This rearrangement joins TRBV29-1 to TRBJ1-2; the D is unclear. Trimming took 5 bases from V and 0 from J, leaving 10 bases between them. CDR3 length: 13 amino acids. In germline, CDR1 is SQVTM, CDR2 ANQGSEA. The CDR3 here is CSVRTSPNYGYTF. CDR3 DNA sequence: TGCAGCGTTAGGACGTCTCCTAACTATGGCTACACCTTC. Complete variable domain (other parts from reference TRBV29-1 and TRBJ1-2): SAVISQKPSRDICQRGTSLTIQCQVDSQVTMMFWYRQQPGQSLTLIATANQGSEATYESGFVIDKFPISRPNLTFSTLTVSNMSPEDSSIYLCSVRTSPNYGYTFGSGTRLTVV.

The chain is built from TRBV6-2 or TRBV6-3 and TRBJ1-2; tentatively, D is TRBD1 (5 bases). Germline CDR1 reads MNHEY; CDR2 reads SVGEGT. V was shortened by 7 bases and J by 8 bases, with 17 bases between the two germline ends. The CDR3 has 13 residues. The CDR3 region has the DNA TGTGCCAGCACCCCCCGGGGCCGGTGGGGCTACACCTTC. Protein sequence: CASTPRGRWGYTF.

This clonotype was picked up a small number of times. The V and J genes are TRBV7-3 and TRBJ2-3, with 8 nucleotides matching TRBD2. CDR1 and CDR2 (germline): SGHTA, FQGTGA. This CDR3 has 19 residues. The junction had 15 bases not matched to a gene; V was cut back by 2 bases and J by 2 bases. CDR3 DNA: TGTGCCAGCAGCTTACCTACCTCCCCCACTAGCGGACACACAGATACGCAGTATTTT. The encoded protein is CASSLPTSPTSGHTDTQYF.

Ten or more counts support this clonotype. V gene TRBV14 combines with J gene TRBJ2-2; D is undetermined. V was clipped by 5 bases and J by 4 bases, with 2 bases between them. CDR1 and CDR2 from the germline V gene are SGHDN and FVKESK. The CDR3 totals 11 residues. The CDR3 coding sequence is TGTGCCAGCAGCGTCACCGGGGAGCTGTTTTTT. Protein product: CASSVTGELFF.

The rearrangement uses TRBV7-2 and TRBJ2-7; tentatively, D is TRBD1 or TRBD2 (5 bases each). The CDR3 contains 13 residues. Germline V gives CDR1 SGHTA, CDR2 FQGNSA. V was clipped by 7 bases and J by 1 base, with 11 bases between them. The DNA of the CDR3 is TGTGCCAGCACCTGGGACGGGTCCTACGAGCAGTACTTC. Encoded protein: CASTWDGSYEQYF.

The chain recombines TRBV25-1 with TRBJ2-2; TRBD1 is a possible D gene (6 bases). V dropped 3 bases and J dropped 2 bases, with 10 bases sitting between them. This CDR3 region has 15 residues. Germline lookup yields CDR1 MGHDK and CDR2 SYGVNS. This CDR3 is CASSDRDTNTGELFF. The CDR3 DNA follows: TGTGCCAGCAGTGATCGGGACACCAACACCGGGGAGCTGTTTTTT.

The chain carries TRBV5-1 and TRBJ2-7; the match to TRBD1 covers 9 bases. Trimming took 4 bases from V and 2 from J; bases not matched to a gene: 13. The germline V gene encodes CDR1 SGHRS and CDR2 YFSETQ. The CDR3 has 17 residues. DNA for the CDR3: TGCGCCAGCAGCGCACTACCCCCCGGGACAGGGACCTACGAGCAGTACTTC. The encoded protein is CASSALPPGTGTYEQYF.

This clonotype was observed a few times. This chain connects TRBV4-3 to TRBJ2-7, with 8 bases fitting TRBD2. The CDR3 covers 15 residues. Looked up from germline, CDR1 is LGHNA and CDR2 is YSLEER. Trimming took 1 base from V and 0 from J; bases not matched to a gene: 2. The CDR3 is CASSQGSGGSYEQYF. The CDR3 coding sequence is TGCGCCAGCAGCCAAGGGAGCGGGGGCTCCTACGAGCAGTACTTC.

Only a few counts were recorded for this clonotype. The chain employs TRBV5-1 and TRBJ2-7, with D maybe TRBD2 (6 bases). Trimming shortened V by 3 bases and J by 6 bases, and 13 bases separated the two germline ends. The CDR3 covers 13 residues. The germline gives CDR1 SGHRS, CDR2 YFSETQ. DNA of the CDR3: TGCGCCAGCAGCTGGGGGGATCCGGGCGAGCAGTACTTC. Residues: CASSWGDPGEQYF.

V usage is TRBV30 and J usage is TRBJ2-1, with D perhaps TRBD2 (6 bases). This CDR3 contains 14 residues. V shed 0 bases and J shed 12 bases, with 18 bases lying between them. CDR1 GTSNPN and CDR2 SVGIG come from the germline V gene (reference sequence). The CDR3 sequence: CAWSVGGTGERQFF. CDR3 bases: TGTGCCTGGAGTGTAGGCGGGACGGGGGAGAGGCAGTTCTTC.

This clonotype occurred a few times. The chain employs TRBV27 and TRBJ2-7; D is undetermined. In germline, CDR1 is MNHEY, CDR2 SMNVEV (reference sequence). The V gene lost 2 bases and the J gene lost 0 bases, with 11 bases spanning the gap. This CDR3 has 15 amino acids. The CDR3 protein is CASSLGAYPSYEQYF. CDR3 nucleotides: TGTGCCAGCAGTTTAGGAGCTTATCCCTCCTACGAGCAGTACTTC.

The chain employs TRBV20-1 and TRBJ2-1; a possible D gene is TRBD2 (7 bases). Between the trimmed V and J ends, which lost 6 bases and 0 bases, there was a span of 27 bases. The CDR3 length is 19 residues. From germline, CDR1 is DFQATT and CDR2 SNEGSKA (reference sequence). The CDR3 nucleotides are TGCAGTGCCCTACCTCTTGGGGGGGGCCTCATCCTCTCCTACAATGAGCAGTTCTTC. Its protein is CSALPLGGGLILSYNEQFF.

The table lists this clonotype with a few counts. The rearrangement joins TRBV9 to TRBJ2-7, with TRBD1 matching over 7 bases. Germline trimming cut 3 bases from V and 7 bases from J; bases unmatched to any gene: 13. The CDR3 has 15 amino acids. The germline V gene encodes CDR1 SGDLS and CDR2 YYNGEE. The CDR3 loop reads CASSDDRAAPREQYF. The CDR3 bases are TGTGCCAGCAGCGACGACAGGGCCGCCCCTCGGGAGCAGTACTTC.

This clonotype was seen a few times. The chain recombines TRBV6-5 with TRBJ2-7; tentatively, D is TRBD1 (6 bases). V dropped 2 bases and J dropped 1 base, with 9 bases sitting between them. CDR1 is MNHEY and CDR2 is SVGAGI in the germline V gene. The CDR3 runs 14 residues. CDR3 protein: CASSYQQGSYEQYF. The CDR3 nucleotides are TGTGCCAGCAGTTACCAACAGGGTTCCTACGAGCAGTACTTC.

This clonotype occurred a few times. The DNA of the CDR3 is TGTGCCAGCAAAAAACCCGGGGCCAACGTCCTGACTTTC. Translating it yields CASKKPGANVLTF. The gene calls are TRBV27 and TRBJ2-6, with D unclear. With 7 bases removed from V and 4 bases from J, the gap between germline ends came to 8 bases. The CDR3 consists of 13 residues. Germline lookup yields CDR1 MNHEY and CDR2 SMNVEV (reference sequence).

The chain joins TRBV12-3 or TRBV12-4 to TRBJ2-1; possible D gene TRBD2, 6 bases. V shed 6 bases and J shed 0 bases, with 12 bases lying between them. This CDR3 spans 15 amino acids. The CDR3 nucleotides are TGTGCCAGCAGGGGGGACGGGAGCTCCTACAATGAGCAGTTCTTC. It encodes CASRGDGSSYNEQFF.

The CDR3 bases are TGTGCACACATCCAGGACTCACACAATGAGCAGTTCTTC. It yields the protein CAHIQDSHNEQFF. The J gene is TRBJ2-1, the V gene TRBV30; TRBD2 might be the D (5 bases). The CDR3 length is 13 residues. Germline V gene data show CDR1 as GTSNPN and CDR2 as SVGIG (reference sequence). The full variable domain, its missing parts supplied by reference TRBV30 and TRBJ2-1, is SQTIHQWPATLVQPVGSPLSLECTVEGTSNPNLYWYRQAAGRGLQLLFYSVGIGQISSEVPQNLSASRPQDRQFILSSKKLLLSDSGFYLCAHIQDSHNEQFFGPGTRLTVL.

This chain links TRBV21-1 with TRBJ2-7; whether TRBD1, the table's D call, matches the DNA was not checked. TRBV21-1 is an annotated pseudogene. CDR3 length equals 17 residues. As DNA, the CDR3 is TGTGCCAGCGAGGGGGACAGGGGGCTCGTCGCTATCTACGAGCAGTACTTC. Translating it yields CASEGDRGLVAIYEQYF.

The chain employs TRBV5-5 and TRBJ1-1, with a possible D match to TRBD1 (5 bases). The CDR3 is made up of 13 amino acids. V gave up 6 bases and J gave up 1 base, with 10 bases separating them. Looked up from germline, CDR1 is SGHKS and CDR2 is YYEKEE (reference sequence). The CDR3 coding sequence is TGTGCCAGCATCCCGACAGAGAACACTGAAGCTTTCTTT. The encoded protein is CASIPTENTEAFF.

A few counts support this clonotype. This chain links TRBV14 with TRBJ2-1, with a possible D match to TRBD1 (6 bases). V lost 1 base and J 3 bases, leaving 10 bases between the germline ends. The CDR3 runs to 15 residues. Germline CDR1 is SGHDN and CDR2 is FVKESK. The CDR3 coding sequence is TGTGCCAGCAGCCAAGGTCAGGGGAGCTACAATGAGCAGTTCTTC. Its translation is CASSQGQGSYNEQFF.

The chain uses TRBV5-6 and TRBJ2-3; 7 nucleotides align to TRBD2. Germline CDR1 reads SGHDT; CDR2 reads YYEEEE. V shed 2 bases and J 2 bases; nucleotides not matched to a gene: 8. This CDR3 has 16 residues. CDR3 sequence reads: CASSFGGREPTDTQYF. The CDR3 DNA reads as TGTGCCAGCAGCTTCGGAGGGCGGGAGCCCACAGATACGCAGTATTTT.